A selection of T cell receptor beta chains follows, all from one sample in a study of T cells in Graves' hyperthyroidism and ophthalmopathy. Each CDR3 protein gets one entry after TCRdb re-called the multiplex PCR reads with MiXCR. The sample lists fewer than 700,000 distinct CDR3 sequences; 15% to 20% were seen once. The sample comprised blood. Receptor source: a woman aged 25 to 45 with Graves' hyperthyroidism. Both conserved end residues are part of each CDR3. D genes are given only for firm matches. The size entry is marked missing in some rows and otherwise reads once, few, many or a size class.

j_call v_call d_call clone_size cdr3_nt cdr3_aa
TRBJ2-7 TRBV19 TRBD1 - TGTGCCAGTAGTACCGGGACAGATATTTACGAGCAGTACTTC CASSTGTDIYEQYF
TRBJ2-7 TRBV6-5 - many TGTGCCAGCAGTTACTTGAACCATGACAGGGAGCAGTACTTC CASSYLNHDREQYF
TRBJ2-7 TRBV6-1 TRBD1 many TGTGCCAGCACCCTGACAGGGAGCTCCTACGAGCAGTACTTC CASTLTGSSYEQYF
TRBJ2-5 TRBV6-2/TRBV6-3 - - TGTGCCAGCAGTTACTCGTTCAATCGCGGAGAGACCCAGTACTTC CASSYSFNRGETQYF
TRBJ2-1 TRBV30 - - TGTGCCAGCCAGACTACATATGCCTACAATGAGCAGTTCTTC CASQTTYAYNEQFF
TRBJ2-1 TRBV13 TRBD2 many TGTGCCAGCAGCCATCTCGAATATCTAGCGGGGGGAAATGAGCAGTTCTTC CASSHLEYLAGGNEQFF
TRBJ2-3 TRBV20-1 TRBD1 many TGCAGTGCTAGCCGCCGGGACAGGGTTAAGGGTACGCAGTATTTT CSASRRDRVKGTQYF
TRBJ1-2 TRBV2 - many TGTGCCAGCGGCCAGGGGCACCTCGCCCCCTATGGCTACACCTTC CASGQGHLAPYGYTF
TRBJ2-7 TRBV4-2 TRBD1 - TGTGCCAGCAGCCCGGGACAGGGGATCAACGAGCAGTACTTC CASSPGQGINEQYF
TRBJ1-6 TRBV12-3/TRBV12-4 - many TGTGCCAGCAGTCCCGTCCGCAATTCACCCCTCCACTTT CASSPVRNSPLHF
TRBJ2-4 TRBV28 - many TGTGCCAGCAGTTTAATCCCCAAAAACATTCAGTACTTC CASSLIPKNIQYF
TRBJ1-5 TRBV19 TRBD1 few TGTGCCAGTAGAAAGACAGGGCCCCTTTATAGCAATCAGCCCCAGCATTTT CASRKTGPLYSNQPQHF
TRBJ1-2 TRBV9 - few TGTGCCAGCAGCGTAGGAGACAGCCCAGCTAACTATGGCTACACCTTC CASSVGDSPANYGYTF
TRBJ2-7 TRBV4-3 - - TGCGCCAGCAGCCCGGGGACACAGAAAACCTACGAGCAGTACTTC CASSPGTQKTYEQYF
TRBJ2-1 TRBV12-3/TRBV12-4 - few TGTGCCAGCAGTATTCTTAACAATGAGCAGTTCTTC CASSILNNEQFF
TRBJ2-4 TRBV18 - few TGTGCCAGCTCACCTGGTCAAGGGCGTAGAAACATTCAGTACTTC CASSPGQGRRNIQYF
TRBJ2-1 TRBV6-2/TRBV6-3 TRBD1 few TGTGCCAGCAGTTCGGACAGGGGGCGGCCCTACAATGAGCAGTTCTTC CASSSDRGRPYNEQFF
TRBJ2-7 TRBV12-5 - many TGTGCTAGTGGTTTGGTTCCCGGAGATCGACATTACGAGCAGTACTTC CASGLVPGDRHYEQYF
TRBJ2-5 TRBV10-3 - many TGTGCCATCAGTGACAGAGTCCAAGAGACCCAGTACTTC CAISDRVQETQYF
TRBJ2-1 TRBV29-1 - many TGCAGCGTTGTCAGGGGAGGGATGTGGAATGAGCAGTTCTTC CSVVRGGMWNEQFF
TRBJ2-3 TRBV7-2 TRBD2 once TGTGCCAGCAGCCCTGGACTAGCGGGAGTGTATACGCAGTATTTT CASSPGLAGVYTQYF
TRBJ2-7 TRBV18 - - TGTGCCAGCTCACGCCGGGACTCCATGCAGTACTTC CASSRRDSMQYF
TRBJ1-1 TRBV6-1 TRBD1 many TGTGCCGGGGCCGGGACAGGGTATCCTGAAGCTTTCTTT CAGAGTGYPEAFF
TRBJ2-7 TRBV7-9 - - TGCGCCAGCAGCCAAGTGAACAGGGACGAGCAGTACTTC CASSQVNRDEQYF